Presented here are 2 T cell receptor beta chains from one specimen sequenced in a study of blood T cell repertoires in COVID-19. Clones were sequenced by immunoSEQ multiplex PCR, and TCRdb holds only the in-frame ones, with some missing. The repertoire holds some 400,000 clones, with roughly 92% as singletons. Material for sequencing was PBMCs or T cells enriched from blood (not recorded which). The receptors come from a woman in her thirties or forties who had been exposed to COVID-19.

The chain links TRBV7-3 to TRBJ2-1; 9 bases map to TRBD1. The CDR3 is 17 amino acids. V lost 0 bases, J lost 7 bases, and 10 bases stayed unmatched. Germline CDR1 is SGHTA and CDR2 is FQGTGA. CDR3 protein: CASSLTLMSTGGNEQFF. CDR3 bases: TGTGCCAGCAGCTTAACGTTAATGTCGACAGGGGGGAATGAGCAGTTCTTC.

The rearrangement joins TRBV24-1 to TRBJ1-1; possibly TRBD1 for D (6 bases). V was cut by 4 bases and J by 7 bases, with 6 bases left in between. There are 11 residues in the CDR3. Looked up from germline, CDR1 is KGHDR and CDR2 is SFDVKD. The CDR3 sequence: CATSEQGEAFF. The CDR3 DNA is TGTGCCACCAGTGAACAGGGTGAAGCTTTCTTT.